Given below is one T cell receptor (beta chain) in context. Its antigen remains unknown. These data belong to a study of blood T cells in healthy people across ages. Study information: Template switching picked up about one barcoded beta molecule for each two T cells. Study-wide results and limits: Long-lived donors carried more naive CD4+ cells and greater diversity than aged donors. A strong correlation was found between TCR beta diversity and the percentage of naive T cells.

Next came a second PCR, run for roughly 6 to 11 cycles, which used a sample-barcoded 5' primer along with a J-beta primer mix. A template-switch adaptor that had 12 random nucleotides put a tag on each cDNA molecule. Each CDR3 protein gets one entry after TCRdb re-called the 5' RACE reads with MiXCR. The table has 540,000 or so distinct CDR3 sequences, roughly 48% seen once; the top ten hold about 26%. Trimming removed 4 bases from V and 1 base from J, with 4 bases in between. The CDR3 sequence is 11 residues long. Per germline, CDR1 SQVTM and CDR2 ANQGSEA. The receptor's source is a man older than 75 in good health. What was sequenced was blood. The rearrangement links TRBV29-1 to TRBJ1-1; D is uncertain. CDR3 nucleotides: TGCAGCGTTGGGGAGAACACTGAAGCTTTCTTT. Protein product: CSVGENTEAFF.